This T cell receptor beta chain was sequenced for a study of cytomegalovirus exposure and HLA in healthy donors. In the study overall: A data release that came early held approximately 85 million unique TCRs from HLA-typed donors.

The PCR employed 60 Vbeta primers together with 13 Jbeta primers. Using immunoSEQ multiplex PCR, the repertoire was profiled, and TCRdb retains in-frame clones only, with some absent. Seen here are 190,000 or so clones, 70% to 85% observed once, and the top ten hold 0.08% to 0.1%. Findings and caveats of the study: In an earlier analysis, in 540 or so donors, most V segments appeared productive either ~87% or ~30% of the time. The study had only CMV serostatus as immune exposure information. Highest at DRB1 and lowest at HLA-C, TCR association rates differed among HLA loci in a later analysis.

V dropped 5 bases and J dropped 3 bases, with 11 bases sitting between them. CDR1 and CDR2 (germline): SGHTA, FQGNSA. This CDR3 contains 14 residues. This clone was counted only a few times. The antigen remains unidentified. The V gene is TRBV7-2, the J gene TRBJ1-5; tentative D call: TRBD1 (5 bases). This clonotype was obtained from a boy aged 2 to 10 in good health and CMV-seronegative. Sequenced sample: PBMCs. CDR3 bases: TGTGCCAGCAGCCCCCAGGGAACCAATCAGCCCCAGCATTTT. Its translation is CASSPQGTNQPQHF.